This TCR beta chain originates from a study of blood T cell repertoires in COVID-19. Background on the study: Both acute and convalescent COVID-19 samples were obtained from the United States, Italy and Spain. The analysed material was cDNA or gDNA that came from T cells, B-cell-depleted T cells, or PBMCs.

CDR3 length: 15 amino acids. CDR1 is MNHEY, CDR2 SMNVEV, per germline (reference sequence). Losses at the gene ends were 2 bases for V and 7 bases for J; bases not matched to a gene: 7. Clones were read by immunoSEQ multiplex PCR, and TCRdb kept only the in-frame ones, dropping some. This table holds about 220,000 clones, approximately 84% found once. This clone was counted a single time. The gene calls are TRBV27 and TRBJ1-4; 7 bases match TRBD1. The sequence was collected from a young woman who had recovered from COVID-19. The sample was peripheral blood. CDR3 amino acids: CASSLGGTAVEKLFF. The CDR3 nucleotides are TGTGCCAGCAGTTTAGGAGGGACAGCTGTTGAAAAACTGTTTTTT.